The clone carrying this T cell receptor beta chain came up a few times. These data originate in a study of early T cells in non-severe SARS-CoV-2 infection. Via MiXCR, TCRdb re-called the 5' RACE reads, giving one row per CDR3 protein. The sample has about 64,000 distinct CDR3 sequences, 20% seen once. This receptor was obtained from an adult who was a healthcare worker with PCR-confirmed SARS-CoV-2 infection or an uninfected control (not recorded which). The specimen was whole blood, collected at baseline.

The CDR3 nucleotides read TGTGCCAGCAGCGCGAGACACCCTTCGAACACTGAAGCTTTCTTT. Translating it yields CASSARHPSNTEAFF. The V gene is TRBV14, the J gene TRBJ1-1; the D is unclear. CDR1 is SGHDN, CDR2 FVKESK, per germline. V was shortened by 5 bases and J by 1 base, with 14 bases between the two germline ends. This CDR3 contains 15 residues.